Below, one T cell receptor (beta chain) is given with its context. The antigen is undetermined. The CDR3 extends 3 residues past the end of the read, so its final part is completed from the germline J gene. This specimen belongs to a study of T cells in women clearing cervical HPV infection. Looking at the study overall: Controls gave blood once infection was undetectable; cases at lesion identification. Only a few women had HLA typing results available.

Profiled with immunoSEQ multiplex PCR; TCRdb holds only in-frame clones, not every one. This table lists some 20,000 clones. Prevalent HPV16 infections were excluded; only incident single HPV16 infections included. Study-wide results and caveats: TRBV6-7 abundance was lower in cases than controls (0.11% versus 0.16%).

CDR3 length: 16 amino acids. The V end lost 5 bases, the J end lost 3 bases, and 16 bases lay between the germline ends. CDR1 is SGHVS and CDR2 is FQNEAQ in the germline V gene. This clonotype was sampled from a woman between 18 and 70 years old with a cervical HPV16 infection that either progressed to CIN3+ or cleared (not recorded which). Material for sequencing was blood buffy coat. The V call is TRBV7-8, the J call TRBJ2-2, with D possibly being TRBD2 (6 bases). The covered CDR3 bases are TGTGCCAGCAGCCCGCAGCCTTGGGGGGACACCGGGGAG. It yields the protein CASSPQPWGDTGE. The entire CDR3 reads CASSPQPWGDTGELFF.